The rows below give T cell receptor beta chains drawn from one sample of a study of blood T cell repertoires in COVID-19. Clones were sequenced by immunoSEQ multiplex PCR, and TCRdb holds only the in-frame ones, with some missing. The sample lists about 110,000 clones, roughly 88% occurring once. The sequenced sample consisted of peripheral blood. Receptors originate from a woman aged 80 or older with active or convalescent COVID-19. The conserved cysteine and the conserved F or W are not part of the CDR3 here. A D gene is named only where the DNA matches it firmly.

j_call,d_call,v_call,cdr3_aa
TRBJ1-1,NA,TRBV28,ASSLFASTEAF
TRBJ1-1,NA,TRBV6-5,ASSYRGGWGNTEAF
TRBJ1-3,NA,TRBV29-1,SVEGVSGNTIY
TRBJ2-3,TRBD2,TRBV28,ASSSSGNRPDTQY
TRBJ2-4,TRBD2,TRBV5-6,ASSSRDYGWY
TRBJ2-3,NA,TRBV5-8,ASSLSGVSTDTQY
TRBJ2-7,NA,TRBV5-1,ASSLASGYEQY
TRBJ2-7,NA,TRBV12-3/TRBV12-4,ASSGDHSYEQY
TRBJ2-5,NA,TRBV7-7,ASSLDVGGETQY
TRBJ2-6,NA,TRBV5-1,ASSLPQGTGANVLT
TRBJ2-7,NA,TRBV28,ASSERTASYEQY
TRBJ2-4,NA,TRBV6-5,ASLGGALAKNIQY
TRBJ2-2,TRBD2,TRBV7-3,ASSPGLAGGGELF
TRBJ2-7,TRBD1,TRBV5-1,ASSWTGDPYEQY
TRBJ2-7,NA,TRBV28,ASSFSPSYEQY
TRBJ2-2,NA,TRBV5-1,ASSLEGDRTGELF
TRBJ1-3,NA,TRBV6-5,ASSYGGGSLGNTIY
TRBJ2-5,TRBD2,TRBV9,ASSVTGGPGETQY
TRBJ2-7,NA,TRBV5-5,ASSSHVRSYEQY
TRBJ2-2,NA,TRBV5-1,ASNLARRNTGELF
TRBJ2-1,TRBD1,TRBV29-1,SVGDSNNEQF
TRBJ1-5,TRBD1,TRBV6-8,ASVYYRGLNQPQH
TRBJ1-3,NA,TRBV6-5,ASTGSDFSGNTIY
TRBJ1-1,NA,TRBV15,ATSREPGKFATEAF
TRBJ1-2,NA,TRBV19,ASSISQGANYGYT
TRBJ1-2,NA,TRBV9,ASSVTNGRGNYGYT
TRBJ2-1,NA,TRBV9,ASSATRPNEQF
TRBJ2-1,TRBD2,TRBV24-1,ATSDYGLAGKRNEQF
TRBJ1-2,TRBD1,TRBV6-2/TRBV6-3,ASSYGQGGGYT
TRBJ2-7,TRBD1,TRBV10-1,ASRMSEGASMYEQY
TRBJ2-7,TRBD2,TRBV13,ASSIRGLAGNYEQY
TRBJ2-7,TRBD2,TRBV30,AWRLAVGGYEQY
TRBJ2-3,TRBD1,TRBV7-2,ASSLTTGQGN
TRBJ2-7,TRBD2,TRBV18,ASSPPSTSGSYEQY
TRBJ2-3,NA,TRBV2,ASSRLGMGTDTQY
TRBJ2-1,TRBD2,TRBV11-2,ASSLAIAGVGNEQF
TRBJ2-1,TRBD2,TRBV9,ASSVSSGVNEQF
TRBJ1-6,NA,TRBV9,ASSPFRQAENSPLH
TRBJ1-3,NA,TRBV3-1/TRBV3-2,ASSQDPVLSGNTIY
TRBJ1-1,TRBD1,TRBV28,ASSSGQTLLAEAF
TRBJ1-2,TRBD1,TRBV10-3,ATGTGAISGYT
TRBJ1-2,NA,TRBV7-3,ASSSDKYGYT
TRBJ2-7,NA,TRBV23-1,ARRGEDYEQY
TRBJ2-7,TRBD2,TRBV18,ASSPRSLAGSPYEQY
TRBJ1-5,TRBD1,TRBV19,ASSISGTGGQPQH
TRBJ1-4,TRBD1,TRBV19,ASSTQQGVDEKLF
TRBJ1-1,TRBD1,TRBV7-2,ASSTGTVFMNTEAF
TRBJ2-2,NA,TRBV5-4,ASSLSLQNTGELF
TRBJ2-3,NA,TRBV2,ASRFPGADTQY
TRBJ2-5,NA,TRBV28,ASRPTNRETQY
TRBJ2-1,NA,TRBV7-2,ASSLVAFYNEQF
TRBJ1-5,NA,TRBV30,AWETGHPNQPQH
TRBJ1-1,NA,TRBV21-1,ASSKVAGFQNTEAF
TRBJ2-3,TRBD1,TRBV29-1,SVEDGQGEVGTDTQY
TRBJ1-3,NA,TRBV27,ASSSRTVSSGNTIY